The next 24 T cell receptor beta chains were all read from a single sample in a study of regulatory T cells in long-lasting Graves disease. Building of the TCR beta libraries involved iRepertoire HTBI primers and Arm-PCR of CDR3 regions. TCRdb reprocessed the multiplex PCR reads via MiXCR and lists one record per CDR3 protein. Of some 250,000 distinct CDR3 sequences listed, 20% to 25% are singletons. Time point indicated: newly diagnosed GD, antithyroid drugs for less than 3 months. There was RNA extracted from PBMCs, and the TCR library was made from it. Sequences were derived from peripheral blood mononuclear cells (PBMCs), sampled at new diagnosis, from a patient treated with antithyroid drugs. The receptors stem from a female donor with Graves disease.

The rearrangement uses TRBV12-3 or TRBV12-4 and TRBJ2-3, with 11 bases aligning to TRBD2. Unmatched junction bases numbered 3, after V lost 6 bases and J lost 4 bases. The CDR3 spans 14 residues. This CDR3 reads CASRIAGGPDTQYF. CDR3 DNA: TGTGCCAGCAGGATAGCGGGGGGGCCAGATACGCAGTATTTT.

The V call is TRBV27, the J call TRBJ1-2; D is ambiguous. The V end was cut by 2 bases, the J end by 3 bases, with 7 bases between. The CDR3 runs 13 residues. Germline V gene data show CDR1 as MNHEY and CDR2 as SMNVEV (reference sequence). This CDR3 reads CASSLRGYYGYTF. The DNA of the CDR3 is TGTGCCAGCAGTTTACGAGGGTACTATGGCTACACCTTC.

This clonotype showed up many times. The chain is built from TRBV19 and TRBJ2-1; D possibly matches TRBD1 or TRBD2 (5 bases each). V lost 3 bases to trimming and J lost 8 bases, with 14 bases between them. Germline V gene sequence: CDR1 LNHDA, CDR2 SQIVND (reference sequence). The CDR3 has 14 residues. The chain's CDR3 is CASSIKAGSDEQFF. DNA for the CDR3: TGTGCCAGTAGTATCAAGGCAGGGAGCGATGAGCAGTTCTTC.

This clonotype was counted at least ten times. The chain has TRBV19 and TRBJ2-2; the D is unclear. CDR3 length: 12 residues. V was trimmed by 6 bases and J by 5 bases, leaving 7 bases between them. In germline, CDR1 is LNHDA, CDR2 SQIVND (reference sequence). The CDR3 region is CASRGWTGELFF. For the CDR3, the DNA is TGTGCCAGTAGGGGATGGACCGGGGAGCTGTTTTTT.

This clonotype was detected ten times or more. The CDR3 coding sequence is TGTGCCAGCAGGGACTGGCGGGAGGACGAGCAGTACTTC. This gives the protein CASRDWREDEQYF. The rearrangement uses TRBV5-5 and TRBJ2-7, with TRBD2 matching over 8 bases. Germline V gives CDR1 SGHKS, CDR2 YYEKEE (reference sequence). This CDR3 is built from 13 residues. The J segment lost 5 bases and the V segment lost 5 bases, leaving 6 bases of the junction unmatched.

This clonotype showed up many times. The CDR3 bases are TGTGCCAGCAGCCGACGGGGTGATACTGGAAACACCATATATTTT. The encoded protein is CASSRRGDTGNTIYF. The rearrangement uses TRBV7-2 and TRBJ1-3; D not resolved. Trimming took 5 bases from V and 2 from J, leaving 13 bases between them. The CDR3 consists of 15 residues. Germline CDR1 is SGHTA and CDR2 is FQGNSA. The complete variable domain, with remaining parts taken from reference TRBV7-2 and TRBJ1-3, reads GAGVSQSPSNKVTEKGKDVELRCDPISGHTALYWYRQSLGQGLEFLIYFQGNSAPDKSGLPSDRFSAERTGGSVSTLTIQRTQQEDSAVYLCASSRRGDTGNTIYFGEGSWLTVV.

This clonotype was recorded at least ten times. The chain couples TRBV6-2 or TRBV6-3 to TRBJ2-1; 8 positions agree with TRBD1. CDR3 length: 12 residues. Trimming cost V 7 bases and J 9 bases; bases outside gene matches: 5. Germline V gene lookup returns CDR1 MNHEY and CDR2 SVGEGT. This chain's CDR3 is CASKGDRGEQFF. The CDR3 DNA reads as TGTGCCAGCAAAGGAGACAGGGGTGAGCAGTTCTTC.

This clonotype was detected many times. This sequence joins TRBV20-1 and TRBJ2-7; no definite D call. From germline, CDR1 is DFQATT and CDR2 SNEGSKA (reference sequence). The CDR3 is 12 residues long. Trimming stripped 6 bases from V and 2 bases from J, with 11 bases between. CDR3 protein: CSAKQPTYEQYF. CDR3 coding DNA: TGCAGTGCGAAACAACCTACCTACGAGCAGTACTTC.

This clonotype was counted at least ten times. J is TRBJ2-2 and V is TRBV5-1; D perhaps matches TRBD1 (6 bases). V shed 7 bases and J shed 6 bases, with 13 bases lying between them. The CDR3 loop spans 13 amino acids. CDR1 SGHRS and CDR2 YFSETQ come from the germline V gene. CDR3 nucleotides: TGCGCCAGCGGCAATAGGGGGTCCGGGGAGCTGTTTTTT. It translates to CASGNRGSGELFF.

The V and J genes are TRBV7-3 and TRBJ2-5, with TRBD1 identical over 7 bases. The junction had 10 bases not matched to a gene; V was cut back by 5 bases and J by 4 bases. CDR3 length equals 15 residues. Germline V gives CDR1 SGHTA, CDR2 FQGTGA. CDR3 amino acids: CASSPTGQARETQYF. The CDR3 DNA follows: TGTGCCAGCAGCCCAACAGGACAGGCCAGAGAGACCCAGTACTTC. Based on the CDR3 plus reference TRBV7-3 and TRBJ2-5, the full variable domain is GAGVSQTPSNKVTEKGKYVELRCDPISGHTALYWYRQSLGQGPEFLIYFQGTGAADDSGLPNDRFFAVRPEGSVSTLKIQRTERGDSAVYLCASSPTGQARETQYFGPGTRLLVL.

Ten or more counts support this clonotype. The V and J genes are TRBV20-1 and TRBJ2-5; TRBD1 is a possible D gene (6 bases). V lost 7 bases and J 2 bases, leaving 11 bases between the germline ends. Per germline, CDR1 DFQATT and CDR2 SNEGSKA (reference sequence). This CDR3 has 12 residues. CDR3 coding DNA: TGCAGTGTCCCGACAGGTCAAGAGACCCAGTACTTC. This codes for CSVPTGQETQYF.

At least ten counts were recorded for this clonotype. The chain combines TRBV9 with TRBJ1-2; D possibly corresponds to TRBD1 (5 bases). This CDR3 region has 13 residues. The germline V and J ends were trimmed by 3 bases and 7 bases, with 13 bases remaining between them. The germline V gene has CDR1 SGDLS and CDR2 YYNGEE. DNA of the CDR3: TGTGCCAGCAGCGCCGGGGGGGAACTTGGCTACACCTTC. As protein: CASSAGGELGYTF.

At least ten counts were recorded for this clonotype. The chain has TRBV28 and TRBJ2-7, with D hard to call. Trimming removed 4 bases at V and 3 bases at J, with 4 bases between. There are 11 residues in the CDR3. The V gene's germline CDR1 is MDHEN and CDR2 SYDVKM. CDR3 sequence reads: CASSWYYEQYF. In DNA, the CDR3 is TGTGCCAGCAGTTGGTACTACGAGCAGTACTTC.

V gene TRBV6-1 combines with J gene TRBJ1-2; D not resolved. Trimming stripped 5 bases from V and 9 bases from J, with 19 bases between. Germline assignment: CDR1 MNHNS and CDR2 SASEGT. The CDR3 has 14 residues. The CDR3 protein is CASSPLSRGNSYTF. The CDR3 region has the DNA TGTGCCAGCAGTCCCCTGTCTCGAGGGAATAGCTACACCTTC.

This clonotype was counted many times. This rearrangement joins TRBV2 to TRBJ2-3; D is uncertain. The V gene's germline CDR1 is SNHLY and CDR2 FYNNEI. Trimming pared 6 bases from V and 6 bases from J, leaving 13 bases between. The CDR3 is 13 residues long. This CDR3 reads CASSPRRADTQYF. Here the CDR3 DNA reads TGTGCCAGCAGCCCCCGGCGTGCTGATACGCAGTATTTT.

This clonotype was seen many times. CDR3 in amino acids: CASSGTGGADTQYF. DNA for the CDR3: TGCGCCAGCAGTGGGACAGGGGGCGCAGATACGCAGTATTTT. The chain recombines TRBV10-1 with TRBJ2-3; 11 nucleotides agree with TRBD1. This CDR3 is built from 14 residues. V was clipped by 4 bases and J by 4 bases; unmatched bases: 1. Germline V gene sequence: CDR1 WNHNN, CDR2 SYGVQD (reference sequence).

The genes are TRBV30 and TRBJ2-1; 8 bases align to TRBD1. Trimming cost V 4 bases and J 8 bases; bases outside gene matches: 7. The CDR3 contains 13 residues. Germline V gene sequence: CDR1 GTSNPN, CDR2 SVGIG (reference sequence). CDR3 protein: CAWKQGVFDEQFF. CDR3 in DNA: TGTGCCTGGAAACAGGGGGTGTTCGATGAGCAGTTCTTC.

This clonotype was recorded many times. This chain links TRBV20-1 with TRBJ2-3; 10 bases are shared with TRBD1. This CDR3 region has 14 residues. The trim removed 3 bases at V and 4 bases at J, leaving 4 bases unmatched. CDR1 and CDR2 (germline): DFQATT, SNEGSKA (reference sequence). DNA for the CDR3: TGCAGTGCTAGGGGACAGGGGAATGCAGATACGCAGTATTTT. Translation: CSARGQGNADTQYF.

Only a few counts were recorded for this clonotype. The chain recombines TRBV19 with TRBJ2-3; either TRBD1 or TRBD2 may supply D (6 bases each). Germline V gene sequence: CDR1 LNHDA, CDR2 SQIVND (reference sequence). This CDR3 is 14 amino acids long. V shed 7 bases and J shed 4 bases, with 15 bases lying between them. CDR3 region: CASKGGTSADTQYF. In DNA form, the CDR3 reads TGTGCCAGTAAAGGGGGGACTTCGGCAGATACGCAGTATTTT.

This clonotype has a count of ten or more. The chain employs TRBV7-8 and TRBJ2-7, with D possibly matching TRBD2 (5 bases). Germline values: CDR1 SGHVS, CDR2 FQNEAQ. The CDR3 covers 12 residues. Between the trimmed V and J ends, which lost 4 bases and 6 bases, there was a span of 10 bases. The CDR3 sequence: CASSSPGVEQYF. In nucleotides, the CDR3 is TGTGCCAGCAGCTCCCCCGGGGTCGAGCAGTACTTC.

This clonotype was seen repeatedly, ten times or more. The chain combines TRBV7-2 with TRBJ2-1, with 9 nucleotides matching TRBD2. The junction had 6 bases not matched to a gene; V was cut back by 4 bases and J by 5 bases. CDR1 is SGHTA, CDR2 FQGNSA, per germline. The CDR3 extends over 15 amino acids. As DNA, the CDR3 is TGTGCCAGCAGCTCGATGAGACTAGCGGACAATGAGCAGTTCTTC. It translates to CASSSMRLADNEQFF.

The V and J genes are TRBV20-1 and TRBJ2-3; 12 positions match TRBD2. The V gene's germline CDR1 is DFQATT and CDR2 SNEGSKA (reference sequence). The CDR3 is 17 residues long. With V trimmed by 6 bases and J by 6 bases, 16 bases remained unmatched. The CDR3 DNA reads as TGCAGTGCCACCAGTGATTTGACTAGCGGGAGAAGGGATACGCAGTATTTT. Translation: CSATSDLTSGRRDTQYF.

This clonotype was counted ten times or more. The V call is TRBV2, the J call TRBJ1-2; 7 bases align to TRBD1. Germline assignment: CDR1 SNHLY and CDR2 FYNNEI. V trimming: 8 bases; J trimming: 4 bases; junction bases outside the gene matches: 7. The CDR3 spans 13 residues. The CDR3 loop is CASGTDFVYGYTF. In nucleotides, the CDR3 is TGTGCCAGCGGGACAGATTTTGTCTATGGCTACACCTTC.

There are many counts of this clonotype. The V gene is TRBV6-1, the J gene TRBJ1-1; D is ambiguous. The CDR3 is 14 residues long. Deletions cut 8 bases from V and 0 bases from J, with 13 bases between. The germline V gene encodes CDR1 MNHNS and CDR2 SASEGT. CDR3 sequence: CASGIRPMNTEAFF. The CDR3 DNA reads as TGTGCCAGCGGTATTAGGCCCATGAACACTGAAGCTTTCTTT.